Here is one T cell receptor (beta chain) with its context. Other DNA sequences of this sample code for an identical CDR3. This record comes from a study of shared clonotypes between healthy human individuals. The V gene's germline CDR1 is SGHTA and CDR2 FQGNSA. The V segment lost 3 bases and the J segment 1 base; nucleotides outside the gene matches: 2. This CDR3 comprises 15 residues. The repertoire was sequenced with immunoSEQ multiplex PCR; TCRdb's copy has only in-frame clones and lacks some. This table has about 1 million clones, 60% to 80% appearing once. The sample comprised memory CD4+ T cells sorted from blood. Subset given: CD45RA-negative fraction. The receptor comes from a man aged 18 to 30 in good health. The chain uses TRBV7-2 and TRBJ2-3, with 9 bases fitting TRBD1. CDR3 protein: CASSFGQGRTDTQYF. In DNA form, the CDR3 reads TGTGCCAGCAGCTTCGGACAGGGGCGCACAGATACGCAGTATTTT. Full variable domain (remainder filled in from reference TRBV7-2 and TRBJ2-3): GAGVSQSPSNKVTEKGKDVELRCDPISGHTALYWYRQSLGQGLEFLIYFQGNSAPDKSGLPSDRFSAERTGGSVSTLTIQRTQQEDSAVYLCASSFGQGRTDTQYFGPGTRLTVL.